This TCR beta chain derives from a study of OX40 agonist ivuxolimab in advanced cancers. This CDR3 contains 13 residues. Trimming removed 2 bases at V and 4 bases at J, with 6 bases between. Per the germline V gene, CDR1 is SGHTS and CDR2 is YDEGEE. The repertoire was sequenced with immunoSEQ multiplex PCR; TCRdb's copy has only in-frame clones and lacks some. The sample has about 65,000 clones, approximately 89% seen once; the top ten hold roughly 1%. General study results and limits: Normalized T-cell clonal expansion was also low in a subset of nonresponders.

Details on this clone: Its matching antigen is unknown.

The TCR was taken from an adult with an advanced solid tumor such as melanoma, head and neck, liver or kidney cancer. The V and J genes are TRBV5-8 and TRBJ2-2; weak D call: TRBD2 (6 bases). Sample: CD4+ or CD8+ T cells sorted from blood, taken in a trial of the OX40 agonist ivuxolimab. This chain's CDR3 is CASSFGGTGELFF. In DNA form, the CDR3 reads TGTGCCAGCAGCTTCGGGGGCACCGGGGAGCTGTTTTTT.